The entry that follows covers one TCR beta chain sequence. These data are taken from a study of molecular identifiers for immune sequencing clone quantification. Study-wide background: Five aliquots were made in replicates from the RNA of about 20,000 or 100,000 naive CD8 cells, and four were sequenced.

V lost 0 bases, J lost 5 bases, and 18 bases lay in between. Per the germline V gene, CDR1 is MNHEY and CDR2 is SVGAGI. The CDR3 runs to 17 residues. Sorted naive CD8 T cells were those defined as CD8+CD4-CCR7+CD45RA+. From the PCR reads, TCRdb called clonotypes with MiXCR, one entry per CDR3 protein. Of about 510,000 distinct CDR3 sequences listed, over 20% were seen once; the top ten hold about 0.8%. Sequencing used naive CD8+ T cells from blood, with Jurkat cell RNA spiked in. Indicated subset: FACS-sorted CD8+CD4-CCR7+CD45RA+ naive T cells. This clonotype originated in a human donor in good health. Some libraries in this study had Jurkat cell RNA spiked in. V and J are TRBV6-5 and TRBJ2-3; D might be TRBD2 (5 bases). In DNA form, the CDR3 reads TGTGCCAGCAGTTACTCCGGGGAGCCCAAATTTGTAGATACGCAGTATTTT. Translated: CASSYSGEPKFVDTQYF.